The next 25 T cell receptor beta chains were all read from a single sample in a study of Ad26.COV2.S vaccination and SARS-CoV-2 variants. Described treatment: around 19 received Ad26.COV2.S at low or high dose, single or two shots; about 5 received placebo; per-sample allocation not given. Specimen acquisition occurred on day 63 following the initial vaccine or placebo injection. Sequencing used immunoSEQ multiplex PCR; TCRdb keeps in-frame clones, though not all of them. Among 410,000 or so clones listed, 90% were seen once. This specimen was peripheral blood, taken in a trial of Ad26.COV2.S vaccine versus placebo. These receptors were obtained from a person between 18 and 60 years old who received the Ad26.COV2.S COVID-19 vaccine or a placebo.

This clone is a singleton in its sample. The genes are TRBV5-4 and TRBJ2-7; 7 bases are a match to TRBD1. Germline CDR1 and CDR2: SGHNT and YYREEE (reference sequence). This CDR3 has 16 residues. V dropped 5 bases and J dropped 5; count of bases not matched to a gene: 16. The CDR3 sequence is CASRLDTGVSGHEQYF. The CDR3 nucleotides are TGTGCCAGCAGGCTTGATACAGGGGTCTCGGGTCACGAGCAGTACTTC.

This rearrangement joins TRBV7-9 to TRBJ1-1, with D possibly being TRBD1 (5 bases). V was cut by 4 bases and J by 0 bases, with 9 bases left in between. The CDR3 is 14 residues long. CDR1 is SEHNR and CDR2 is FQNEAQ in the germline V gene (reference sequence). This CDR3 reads CASSSGTVNTEAFF. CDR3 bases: TGTGCCAGCAGCTCCGGGACGGTGAACACTGAAGCTTTCTTT.

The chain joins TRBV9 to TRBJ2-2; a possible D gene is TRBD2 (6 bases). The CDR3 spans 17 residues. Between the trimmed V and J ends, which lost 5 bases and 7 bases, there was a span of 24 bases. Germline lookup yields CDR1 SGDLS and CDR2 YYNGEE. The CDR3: CASSSARDSSGNGELFF. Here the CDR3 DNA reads TGTGCCAGCAGTTCCGCCCGGGACTCATCAGGGAACGGGGAGCTGTTTTTT.

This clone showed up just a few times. The CDR3 sequence: CASSPGGGDTQYF. CDR3 bases: TGTGCCAGCAGTCCTGGGGGCGGAGATACGCAGTATTTT. The chain couples TRBV2 to TRBJ2-3, with D possibly being TRBD1 (6 bases). Germline V gene sequence: CDR1 SNHLY, CDR2 FYNNEI. Between the trimmed V and J ends, which lost 5 bases and 5 bases, there was a span of 11 bases. The CDR3 sequence is 13 residues long.

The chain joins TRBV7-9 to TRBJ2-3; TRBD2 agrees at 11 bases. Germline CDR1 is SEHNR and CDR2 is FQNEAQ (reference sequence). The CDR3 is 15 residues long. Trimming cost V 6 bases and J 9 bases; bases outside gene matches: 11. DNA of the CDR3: TGTGCCAGCAGTTCACTAGCGGGAGTTCACAGGACGCAGTATTTT. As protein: CASSSLAGVHRTQYF.

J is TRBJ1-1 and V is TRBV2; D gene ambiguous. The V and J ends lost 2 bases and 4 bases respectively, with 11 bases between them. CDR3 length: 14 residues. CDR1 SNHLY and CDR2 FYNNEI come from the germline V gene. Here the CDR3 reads CASSERAVPTEAFF. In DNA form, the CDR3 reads TGTGCCAGCAGTGAAAGGGCAGTCCCCACTGAAGCTTTCTTT. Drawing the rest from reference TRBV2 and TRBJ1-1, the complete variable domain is EPEVTQTPSHQVTQMGQEVILRCVPISNHLYFYWYRQILGQKVEFLVSFYNNEISEKSEIFDDQFSVERPDGSNFTLKIRSTKLEDSAMYFCASSERAVPTEAFFGQGTRLTVV.

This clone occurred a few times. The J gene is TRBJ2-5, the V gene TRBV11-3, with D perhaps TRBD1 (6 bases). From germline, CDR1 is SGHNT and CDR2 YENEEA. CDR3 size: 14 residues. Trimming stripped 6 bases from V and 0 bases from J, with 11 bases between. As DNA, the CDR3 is TGTGCCAGCAGTAACCGGGACAACCAAGAGACCCAGTACTTC. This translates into CASSNRDNQETQYF.

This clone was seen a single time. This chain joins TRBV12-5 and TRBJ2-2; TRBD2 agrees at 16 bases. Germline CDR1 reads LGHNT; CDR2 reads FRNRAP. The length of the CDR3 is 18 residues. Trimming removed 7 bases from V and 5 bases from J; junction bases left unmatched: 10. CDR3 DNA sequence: TGTGCTAGTGCCGCGGGACTAGCGGGAGGGAGTTGGACCGGGGAGCTGTTTTTT. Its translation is CASAAGLAGGSWTGELFF.

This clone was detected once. The CDR3 nucleotides read TGTGCCAGCAGTTTATCGATGGGAGGCACTGAAGCTTTCTTT. This translates into CASSLSMGGTEAFF. This chain joins TRBV27 and TRBJ1-1; D uncertain. Trimming took 0 bases from V and 4 from J, leaving 9 bases between them. The CDR3 is 14 residues long. Germline CDR1 and CDR2: MNHEY and SMNVEV (reference sequence).

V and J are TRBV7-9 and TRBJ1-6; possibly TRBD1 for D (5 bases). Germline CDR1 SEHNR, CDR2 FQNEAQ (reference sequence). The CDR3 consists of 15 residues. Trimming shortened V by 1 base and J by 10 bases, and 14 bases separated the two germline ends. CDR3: CASSLVLGDLSPLHF. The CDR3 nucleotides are TGTGCCAGCAGCTTAGTGTTAGGGGATTTGTCACCCCTCCACTTT.

The CDR3 bases are TGTGCCAGCAGCCAAGAGTGGCGGGAGGGGAAAGATACGCAGTATTTT. Its protein is CASSQEWREGKDTQYF. The V gene is TRBV3-1 (or the pseudogene TRBV3-2), the J gene TRBJ2-3, with TRBD2 matching 9 bases. Per the germline V gene, CDR1 is LGHDT and CDR2 is YNNKEL (reference sequence). The CDR3 spans 16 residues. V was pared by 0 bases and J by 5 bases, with 6 bases of the junction left unmatched.

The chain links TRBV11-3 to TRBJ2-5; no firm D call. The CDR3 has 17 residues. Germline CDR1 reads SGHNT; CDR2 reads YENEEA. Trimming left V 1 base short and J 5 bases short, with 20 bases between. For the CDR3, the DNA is TGTGCCAGCAGCTTAGGTCTCTCATTCGGCCTTCCGGAGACCCAGTACTTC. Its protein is CASSLGLSFGLPETQYF.

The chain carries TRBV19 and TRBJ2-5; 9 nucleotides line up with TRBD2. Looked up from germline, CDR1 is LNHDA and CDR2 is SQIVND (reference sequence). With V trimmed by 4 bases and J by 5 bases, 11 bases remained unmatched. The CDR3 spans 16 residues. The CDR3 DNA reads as TGTGCCAGTAGTAGGGCCAGCGGGAGGCTTCTGGAGACCCAGTACTTC. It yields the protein CASSRASGRLLETQYF.

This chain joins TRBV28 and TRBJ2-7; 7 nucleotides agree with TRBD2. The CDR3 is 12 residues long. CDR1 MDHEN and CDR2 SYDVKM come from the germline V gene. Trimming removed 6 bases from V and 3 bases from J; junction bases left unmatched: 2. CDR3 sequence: CASSPSGYEQYF. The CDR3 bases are TGTGCCAGCAGCCCTAGCGGCTACGAGCAGTACTTC.

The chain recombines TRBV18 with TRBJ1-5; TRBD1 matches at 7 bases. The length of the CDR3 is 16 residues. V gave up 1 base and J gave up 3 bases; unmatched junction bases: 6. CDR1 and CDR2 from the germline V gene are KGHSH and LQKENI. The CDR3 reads CASSPRRTGDNQPQHF. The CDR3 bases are TGTGCCAGCTCACCACGCCGGACAGGTGACAATCAGCCCCAGCATTTT.

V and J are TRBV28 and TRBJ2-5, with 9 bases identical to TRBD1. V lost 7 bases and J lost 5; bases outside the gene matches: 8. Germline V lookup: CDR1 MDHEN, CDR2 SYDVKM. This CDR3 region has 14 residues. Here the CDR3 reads CASTLGQGAETQYF. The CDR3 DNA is TGTGCCAGCACTTTGGGACAGGGCGCCGAGACCCAGTACTTC.

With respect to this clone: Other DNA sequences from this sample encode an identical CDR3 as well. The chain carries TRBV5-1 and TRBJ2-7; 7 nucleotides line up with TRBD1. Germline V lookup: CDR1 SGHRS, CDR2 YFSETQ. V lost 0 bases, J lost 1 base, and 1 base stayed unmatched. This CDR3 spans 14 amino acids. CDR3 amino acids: CASSLDRGSYEQYF. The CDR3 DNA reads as TGCGCCAGCAGCTTGGACAGGGGATCCTACGAGCAGTACTTC.

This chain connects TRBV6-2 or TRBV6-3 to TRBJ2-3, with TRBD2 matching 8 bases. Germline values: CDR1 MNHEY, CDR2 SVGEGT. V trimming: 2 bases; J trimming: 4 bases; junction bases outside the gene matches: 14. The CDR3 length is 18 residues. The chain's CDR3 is CASSYGGRAGDFPDTQYF. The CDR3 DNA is TGTGCCAGCAGTTACGGCGGTAGAGCGGGAGATTTTCCAGATACGCAGTATTTT.

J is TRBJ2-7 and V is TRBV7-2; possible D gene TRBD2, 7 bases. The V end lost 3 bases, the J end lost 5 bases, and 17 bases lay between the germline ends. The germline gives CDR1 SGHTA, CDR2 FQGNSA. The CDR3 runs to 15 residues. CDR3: CASSFIHREGNEQYF. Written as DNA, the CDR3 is TGTGCCAGCAGCTTTATTCACAGGGAGGGCAACGAGCAGTACTTC.

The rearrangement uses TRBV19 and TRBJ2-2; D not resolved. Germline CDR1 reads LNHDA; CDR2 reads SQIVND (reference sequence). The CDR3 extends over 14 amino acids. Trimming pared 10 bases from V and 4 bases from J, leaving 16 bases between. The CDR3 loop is CATCSLGTTGELFF. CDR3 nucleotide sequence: TGTGCCACCTGTAGCTTGGGAACCACCGGGGAGCTGTTTTTT.

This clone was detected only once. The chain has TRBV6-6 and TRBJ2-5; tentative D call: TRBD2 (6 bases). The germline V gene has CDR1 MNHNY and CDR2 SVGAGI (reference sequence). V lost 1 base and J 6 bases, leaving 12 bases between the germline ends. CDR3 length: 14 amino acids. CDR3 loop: CASSYWRGGQTQYF. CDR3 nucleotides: TGTGCCAGCAGTTACTGGAGGGGCGGACAGACCCAGTACTTC.

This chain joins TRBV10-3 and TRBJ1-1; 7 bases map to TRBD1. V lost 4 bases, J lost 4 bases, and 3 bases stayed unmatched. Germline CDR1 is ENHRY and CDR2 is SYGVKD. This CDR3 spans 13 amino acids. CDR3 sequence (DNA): TGTGCCATCAGTGGCCGACAGGGCACTGAAGCTTTCTTT. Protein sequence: CAISGRQGTEAFF.

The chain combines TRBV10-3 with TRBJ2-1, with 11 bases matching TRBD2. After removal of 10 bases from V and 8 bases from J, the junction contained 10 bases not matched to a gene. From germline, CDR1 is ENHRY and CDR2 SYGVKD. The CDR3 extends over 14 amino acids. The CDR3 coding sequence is TGTGCCACCGCGGAGGCTAGCGGGGGGCATGAGCAGTTCTTC. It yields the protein CATAEASGGHEQFF.

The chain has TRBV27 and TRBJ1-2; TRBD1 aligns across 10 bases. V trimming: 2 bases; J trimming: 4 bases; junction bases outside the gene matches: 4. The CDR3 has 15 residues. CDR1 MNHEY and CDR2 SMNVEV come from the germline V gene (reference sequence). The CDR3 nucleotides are TGTGCCAGCAGTTTAGACAGGGGGCCAATCTATGGCTACACCTTC. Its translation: CASSLDRGPIYGYTF.

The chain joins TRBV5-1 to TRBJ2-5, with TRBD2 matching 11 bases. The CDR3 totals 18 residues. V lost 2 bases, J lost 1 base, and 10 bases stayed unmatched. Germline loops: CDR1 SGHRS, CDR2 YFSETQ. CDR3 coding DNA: TGCGCCAGCAGCTTCGGGCTAGCGGGAGGCAGCTTCCAAGAGACCCAGTACTTC. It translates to CASSFGLAGGSFQETQYF.